This T cell receptor (beta chain) was observed in a study of Ad26.COV2.S vaccination and SARS-CoV-2 variants. Sequenced by immunoSEQ multiplex PCR; TCRdb stores in-frame clones only, minus some. The table lists under 150,000 clones, roughly 85% of them singletons. The CDR3 consists of 10 residues. Per germline, CDR1 SQVTM and CDR2 ANQGSEA. Trimming pared 6 bases from V and 8 bases from J, leaving 8 bases between. Sample: peripheral blood, taken after recovery from COVID-19. The TCR comes from a human donor who had recovered from COVID-19. The chain recombines TRBV29-1 with TRBJ2-1, with D possibly TRBD1 on 5 matching bases. The CDR3, as DNA: TGCAGCGTGGGGCTGGATGAGCAGTTCTTC. Translated, it gives CSVGLDEQFF.